This TCR beta chain was obtained from a study of shared clonotypes between healthy human individuals. Study-wide points: Naive subsets generally had larger estimated richness than memory subsets.

Produced via immunoSEQ multiplex PCR; TCRdb's table is partial and in-frame only. In the table there are 1.5 million to 2.5 million clones, about 95% of which are singletons. On this clone: Its antigen remains unidentified.

Trimming left V 0 bases short and J 2 bases short, with 18 bases between. CDR3 size: 18 residues. CDR1 SGHAT and CDR2 FQNNGV come from the germline V gene. Naive CD8 populations comprised CD45RO-negative cells positively selected for CCR7, excluding terminally differentiated effector memory CD45RA+ cells. The sample taken for sequencing was naive CD8+ T cells sorted from blood. J is TRBJ2-3 and V is TRBV11-2; perhaps TRBD2 as D (6 bases). This receptor was taken from a man younger than 30 in good health. The CDR3 coding sequence is TGTGCCAGCAGCTTAGATCCGGCTAGCGCCATACCCACAGATACGCAGTATTTT. As protein: CASSLDPASAIPTDTQYF.